Listed here are 27 T cell receptor beta chains from one sample, sequenced in a study of blood T cell repertoires in COVID-19. Only in-frame clones appear in the TCRdb table, and some are missing; sequencing was by immunoSEQ multiplex PCR. The table lists just over 3,000 clones, 93% of them singletons, with about 1.6% in the top ten. The sample was peripheral blood. The receptors originated from a human donor in a cohort sampled during active COVID-19.

The chain combines TRBV7-8 with TRBJ2-5, with D possibly matching TRBD2 (6 bases). The CDR3 has 13 residues. The germline V and J ends were trimmed by 5 bases and 2 bases, with 9 bases remaining between them. The germline V gene encodes CDR1 SGHVS and CDR2 FQNEAQ. CDR3 DNA sequence: TGTGCCAGCAGCACCGGACTACAAGAGACCCAGTACTTC. It is translated as CASSTGLQETQYF. Looking up the rest from reference TRBV7-8 and TRBJ2-5 gives the full variable domain: GAGVSQSPRYKVAKRGQDVALRCDPISGHVSLFWYQQALGQGPEFLTYFQNEAQLDKSGLPSDRFFAERPEGSVSTLKIQRTQQEDSAVYLCASSTGLQETQYFGPGTRLLVL.

The count of this clone is one. The J gene is TRBJ2-7, the V gene TRBV7-2; 9 nucleotides match TRBD1. Germline V lookup: CDR1 SGHTA, CDR2 FQGNSA. V gave up 4 bases and J gave up 1 base; unmatched junction bases: 11. CDR3 length: 17 amino acids. As DNA, the CDR3 is TGTGCCAGCAGCTCACACGCCACTGGACAGGGGTCCTACGAGCAGTACTTC. Translation: CASSSHATGQGSYEQYF. Supplemented by reference TRBV7-2 and TRBJ2-7, the full variable domain reads GAGVSQSPSNKVTEKGKDVELRCDPISGHTALYWYRQSLGQGLEFLIYFQGNSAPDKSGLPSDRFSAERTGGSVSTLTIQRTQQEDSAVYLCASSSHATGQGSYEQYFGPGTRLTVT.

The CDR3 coding sequence is TGTGCCAGCAGTCCCGACCAGACGGGACAGGGTCAACGACAGTACTTC. As protein: CASSPDQTGQGQRQYF. The rearrangement joins TRBV28 to TRBJ2-7; 9 bases agree with TRBD1. CDR3 size: 16 residues. Germline values: CDR1 MDHEN, CDR2 SYDVKM. Trimming cost V 5 bases and J 10 bases; bases outside gene matches: 18.

This clone was seen only once. The chain recombines TRBV2 with TRBJ1-4; 8 nucleotides match TRBD1. This CDR3 spans 14 amino acids. Unmatched junction bases numbered 6, after V lost 6 bases and J lost 6 bases. Germline CDR1 is SNHLY and CDR2 is FYNNEI. CDR3 loop: CASRTGGPHEKLFF. The CDR3 DNA is TGTGCCAGCAGAACAGGGGGGCCCCATGAAAAACTGTTTTTT.

This chain joins TRBV27 and TRBJ1-5; TRBD1 matches at 8 bases. This CDR3 is 15 amino acids long. Germline V gene sequence: CDR1 MNHEY, CDR2 SMNVEV (reference sequence). The trim removed 2 bases at V and 2 bases at J, leaving 2 bases unmatched. CDR3 in DNA: TGTGCCAGCAGTTTAGGGACAGGCGGCAATCAGCCCCAGCATTTT. Translated, it gives CASSLGTGGNQPQHF.

The genes are TRBV7-2 and TRBJ2-4; D might be TRBD1 (6 bases). Germline V gives CDR1 SGHTA, CDR2 FQGNSA. The CDR3 consists of 16 residues. The ends were cut back, 1 base at V and 1 base at J, with 11 bases in the middle. The CDR3 here is CASSLVPQGAKNIQYF. CDR3 coding DNA: TGTGCCAGCAGCTTAGTCCCCCAGGGGGCCAAAAACATTCAGTACTTC.

This chain connects TRBV4-1 to TRBJ1-5, with TRBD1 identical over 7 bases. Germline V gene data show CDR1 as MGHRA and CDR2 as YSYEKL. The trim removed 3 bases at V and 6 bases at J, leaving 5 bases unmatched. There are 14 residues in the CDR3. In DNA form, the CDR3 reads TGCGCCAGCAGCCACCCACAGGGGAGTCAGCCCCAGCATTTT. It yields the protein CASSHPQGSQPQHF.

The CDR3 DNA reads TGTGCCAGCAGCTTTGGTGTCGACTGGAGGAGGTCTGGGGCCAACGTCCTGACTTTC. It yields the protein CASSFGVDWRRSGANVLTF. This chain connects TRBV11-2 to TRBJ2-6; TRBD2 might be the D (5 bases). V shed 3 bases and J shed 1 base, with 19 bases lying between them. Germline CDR1 SGHAT, CDR2 FQNNGV. The CDR3 runs to 19 residues.

The V call is TRBV6-2 or TRBV6-3, the J call TRBJ2-2; possible D gene TRBD2, 5 bases. The CDR3 covers 16 residues. Per germline, CDR1 MNHEY and CDR2 SVGEGT. Trimming cost V 5 bases and J 0 bases, with 13 bases left between them. CDR3 in amino acids: CASSRLHVSNTGELFF. The CDR3 coding sequence is TGTGCCAGCAGTCGACTACATGTATCGAACACCGGGGAGCTGTTTTTT.

This chain connects TRBV21-1 to TRBJ2-7; the DNA was not compared with TRBD1, the D call given in the table. TRBV21-1 constitutes a pseudogene. CDR3 length equals 14 residues. The chain's CDR3 is CAIIHRVLPYEQYF. CDR3 bases: TGTGCCATCATCCACAGGGTACTGCCCTACGAGCAGTACTTC.

The chain employs TRBV27 and TRBJ1-5, with D possibly being TRBD1 (6 bases). Trimming took 2 bases from V and 2 from J, leaving 13 bases between them. The V gene's germline CDR1 is MNHEY and CDR2 SMNVEV (reference sequence). The CDR3 sequence is 16 residues long. The CDR3 region is CASSLKGQSGNQPQHF. CDR3 bases: TGTGCCAGCAGTTTAAAAGGACAGTCGGGCAATCAGCCCCAGCATTTT.

The chain employs TRBV5-1 and TRBJ1-3; weak D call: TRBD1 (5 bases). The V end was cut by 4 bases, the J end by 2 bases, with 10 bases between. CDR1 and CDR2 from the germline V gene are SGHRS and YFSETQ. This CDR3 is 14 amino acids long. CDR3 DNA: TGCGCCAGCAGCGCCGACAGCACTGGAAACACCATATATTTT. Residues: CASSADSTGNTIYF. The full variable domain, in which reference TRBV5-1 and TRBJ1-3 provide the parts outside the CDR3, is KAGVTQTPRYLIKTRGQQVTLSCSPISGHRSVSWYQQTPGQGLQFLFEYFSETQRNKGNFPGRFSGRQFSNSRSEMNVSTLELGDSALYLCASSADSTGNTIYFGEGSWLTVV.

The chain recombines TRBV3-1 (or the pseudogene TRBV3-2) with TRBJ2-4, with D unclear. Deletions cut 0 bases from V and 0 bases from J, with 6 bases between. Germline V gives CDR1 LGHDT, CDR2 YNNKEL (reference sequence). This CDR3 has 15 residues. The CDR3 coding sequence is TGTGCCAGCAGCCAAGATACTTTAGCCAAAAACATTCAGTACTTC. It specifies CASSQDTLAKNIQYF.

The chain employs TRBV6-5 and TRBJ2-3, with TRBD2 matching 7 bases. Germline assignment: CDR1 MNHEY and CDR2 SVGAGI. This CDR3 region has 15 residues. V shed 2 bases, J shed 1 base, and the junction held 3 bases outside the gene matches. CDR3 residues: CASSYRGGGTDTQYF. The CDR3 region has the DNA TGTGCCAGCAGTTACCGGGGAGGGGGCACAGATACGCAGTATTTT.

The chain employs TRBV6-6 and TRBJ1-4, with TRBD1 matching over 9 bases. The length of the CDR3 is 15 residues. V was pared by 0 bases and J by 8 bases, with 4 bases of the junction left unmatched. CDR1 is MNHNY, CDR2 SVGAGI, per germline (reference sequence). Here the CDR3 reads CASSYSDRGEEKLFF. Here the CDR3 DNA reads TGTGCCAGCAGTTACTCGGACAGGGGTGAGGAAAAACTGTTTTTT.

V gene TRBV5-5 combines with J gene TRBJ2-5; TRBD1 agrees at 9 bases. The junction had 10 bases not matched to a gene; V was cut back by 2 bases and J by 5 bases. Germline-derived CDR1 and CDR2 are SGHKS and YYEKEE (reference sequence). This CDR3 has 16 amino acids. The CDR3 sequence: CASSFGTGPMSETQYF. The CDR3 nucleotides are TGTGCCAGCAGCTTCGGGACAGGGCCAATGTCGGAGACCCAGTACTTC.

This clone appeared once. The chain couples TRBV7-2 to TRBJ2-1, with TRBD2 matching over 7 bases. Germline trimming cut 1 base from V and 4 bases from J; bases unmatched to any gene: 4. Looked up from germline, CDR1 is SGHTA and CDR2 is FQGNSA. The CDR3 runs to 15 residues. DNA of the CDR3: TGTGCCAGCAGCTTAGACTCTAGCGGATACAATGAGCAGTTCTTC. Amino acids: CASSLDSSGYNEQFF.

This sequence joins TRBV5-5 and TRBJ2-5, with 9 nucleotides matching TRBD2. The CDR3 runs 18 residues. Trimming took 4 bases from V and 4 from J; bases not matched to a gene: 17. Germline V gene lookup returns CDR1 SGHKS and CDR2 YYEKEE (reference sequence). The CDR3 nucleotides read TGTGCCAGCAGCCGGGCATTATCGAGGCGGGGGGGCCCAGAGACCCAGTACTTC. It codes for CASSRALSRRGGPETQYF.

The rearrangement joins TRBV6-5 to TRBJ2-7; 7 nucleotides line up with TRBD1. This CDR3 has 15 residues. CDR1 and CDR2 from the germline V gene are MNHEY and SVGAGI. Losses at the gene ends were 6 bases for V and 1 base for J; bases not matched to a gene: 9. CDR3 sequence: CASRLNRGVSYEQYF. Here the CDR3 DNA reads TGTGCCAGCAGACTGAACAGGGGTGTTTCCTACGAGCAGTACTTC.

The chain carries TRBV28 and TRBJ2-7; TRBD1 is a possible D gene (6 bases). Germline V gene data show CDR1 as MDHEN and CDR2 as SYDVKM. Trimming shortened V by 2 bases and J by 3 bases, and 17 bases separated the two germline ends. The CDR3 spans 16 residues. The CDR3 spells CASSLKGQGHNYEQYF. As DNA, the CDR3 is TGTGCCAGCAGTTTAAAGGGGCAGGGACACAACTACGAGCAGTACTTC.

The CDR3 sequence is CASSSKGLPSGNTIYF. CDR3 DNA sequence: TGTGCCAGCAGTTCAAAAGGACTGCCATCTGGAAACACCATATATTTT. The gene calls are TRBV7-2 and TRBJ1-3; D is uncertain. Germline CDR1 is SGHTA and CDR2 is FQGNSA. The CDR3 runs 16 residues. Trimming left V 6 bases short and J 1 base short, with 16 bases between.

This chain uses TRBV3-1 (or the pseudogene TRBV3-2) with TRBJ2-3; 7 nucleotides align to TRBD1. This CDR3 contains 15 residues. The V and J ends lost 1 base and 0 bases, in that order; junction bases with no gene match: 1. Per germline, CDR1 LGHDT and CDR2 YNNKEL (reference sequence). The CDR3 protein is CASSQAGQSTDTQYF. The CDR3 DNA reads as TGTGCCAGCAGCCAAGCGGGACAGAGCACAGATACGCAGTATTTT.

The chain links TRBV5-6 to TRBJ2-1, with 8 positions matching TRBD1. This CDR3 contains 17 residues. Germline lookup yields CDR1 SGHDT and CDR2 YYEEEE. The V segment lost 4 bases and the J segment 8 bases; nucleotides outside the gene matches: 17. This CDR3 reads CASSSLQGDFFTDEQFF. CDR3 bases: TGTGCCAGCAGCAGCCTACAGGGGGATTTTTTTACAGATGAGCAGTTCTTC. The complete variable domain, with remaining parts taken from reference TRBV5-6 and TRBJ2-1, reads DAGVTQSPTHLIKTRGQQVTLRCSPKSGHDTVSWYQQALGQGPQFIFQYYEEEERQRGNFPDRFSGHQFPNYSSELNVNALLLGDSALYLCASSSLQGDFFTDEQFFGPGTRLTVL.

The V and J genes are TRBV9 and TRBJ2-2; D is uncertain. The V gene lost 2 bases and the J gene lost 6 bases, with 5 bases spanning the gap. Germline assignment: CDR1 SGDLS and CDR2 YYNGEE. This CDR3 comprises 12 residues. CDR3 DNA sequence: TGTGCCAGCAGCGTGGCGGCCGGGGAGCTGTTTTTT. Translation gives CASSVAAGELFF.

This clone is a singleton in its sample. This chain links TRBV6-5 with TRBJ1-1; D may be TRBD1 (6 bases). The CDR3 is 14 residues long. CDR1 is MNHEY and CDR2 is SVGAGI in the germline V gene. The V and J ends lost 2 bases and 2 bases respectively, with 9 bases between them. The CDR3 spells CASSYGGKNTEAFF. Here the CDR3 DNA reads TGTGCCAGCAGTTACGGGGGCAAAAACACTGAAGCTTTCTTT.

V and J are TRBV7-6 and TRBJ1-5, with 7 bases lining up with TRBD1. Unmatched junction bases numbered 1, after V lost 1 base and J lost 1 base. CDR3 length: 15 residues. Germline V gene data show CDR1 as SGHVS and CDR2 as FNYEAQ. In nucleotides, the CDR3 is TGTGCCAGCAGCTTAGAGACAGGGAGCAATCAGCCCCAGCATTTT. Its translation: CASSLETGSNQPQHF.

The chain links TRBV4-1 to TRBJ2-7; D unclear. The CDR3 has 15 amino acids. V was clipped by 0 bases and J by 0 bases, with 9 bases between them. From germline, CDR1 is MGHRA and CDR2 YSYEKL. CDR3 nucleotides: TGCGCCAGCAGCCAAGAGAAAAGGAGCTCCTACGAGCAGTACTTC. This translates into CASSQEKRSSYEQYF.